A selection of T cell receptor beta chains follows, all from one sample in a study of beta chain features in type 1 diabetes. Assay: immunoSEQ multiplex PCR; the TCRdb copy retains only in-frame clones and omits some. Found here are 900,000 or so clones, roughly 15% of them singletons; the top ten hold 0.02% to 0.025%. Sequenced sample: naive CD4+ T cells from blood. Source of these receptors: a woman between 18 and 29 years old in good health. Each CDR3 is given with its conserved first and last residue. A D gene is named only where the DNA matches it firmly. Clone size is stated in some rows and not others, as once, few, many or a class when expanded.

CDR3,DNA,D,size,length,J,V
CASSLESLQETQYF,TGCGCCAGCAGCTTGGAATCGTTGCAGGAGACCCAGTACTTC,-,-,14,TRBJ2-5,TRBV5-1
CASSFSWEAPYNEQFF,TGTGCCAGCAGTTTCTCTTGGGAGGCCCCCTACAATGAGCAGTTCTTC,-,few,16,TRBJ2-1,TRBV27
CASSVKGNTEAFF,TGTGCCAGCAGTGTGAAGGGGAACACTGAAGCTTTCTTT,-,few,13,TRBJ1-1,TRBV2
CASSISALGQFF,TGTGCCAGCAGTATATCCGCCTTAGGGCAGTTCTTC,-,once,12,TRBJ2-1,TRBV7-8
CASLLGETQYF,TGCGCCAGCCTCCTGGGGGAGACCCAGTACTTC,-,-,11,TRBJ2-5,TRBV10-2
CASSLGTSGYNEQFF,TGTGCCAGCAGCTTAGGGACTAGCGGCTACAATGAGCAGTTCTTC,TRBD2,-,15,TRBJ2-1,TRBV9
CSVVPGTSFYRNEQFF,TGCAGCGTCGTACCCGGGACTAGCTTCTATAGGAATGAGCAGTTCTTC,TRBD2,few,16,TRBJ2-1,TRBV29-1
CASSLRTGRVRVAGYSDTQYF,TGTGCCAGCAGCCTGAGGACAGGGAGGGTCAGAGTAGCGGGATACTCAGATACGCAGTATTTT,-,few,21,TRBJ2-3,TRBV7-8
CATDDRANTEAFF,TGTGCCACGGATGACAGGGCGAACACTGAAGCTTTCTTT,TRBD1,-,13,TRBJ1-1,TRBV6-6
CSALRGREQFF,TGCAGTGCCCTCCGGGGGCGTGAGCAGTTCTTC,-,few,11,TRBJ2-1,TRBV20-1
CASSSWDRGTYNEQFF,TGTGCCAGCAGCTCCTGGGACAGGGGAACCTACAATGAGCAGTTCTTC,TRBD1,-,16,TRBJ2-1,TRBV7-9
CASSRRTGLDEQYF,TGTGCCAGCAGCCGGAGGACAGGGTTGGACGAGCAGTACTTC,TRBD1,few,14,TRBJ2-7,TRBV7-2
CASSQGDTQETQYF,TGTGCCAGCAGCCAAGGGGACACCCAAGAGACCCAGTACTTC,-,-,14,TRBJ2-5,TRBV28
CASSQDPGAFYEQYF,TGCGCCAGCAGCCAAGATCCAGGAGCCTTCTACGAGCAGTACTTC,-,-,15,TRBJ2-7,TRBV4-3
CAISEGQGFNEQFF,TGTGCCATCAGTGAGGGTCAGGGGTTCAATGAGCAGTTCTTC,-,-,14,TRBJ2-1,TRBV10-3
CASSPGGAGSYNEQFF,TGTGCCAGCAGCCCAGGGGGCGCCGGTTCCTACAATGAGCAGTTCTTC,TRBD1,-,16,TRBJ2-1,TRBV5-4
CASSPPGGWGANVLTF,TGTGCCAGCTCACCTCCAGGGGGCTGGGGGGCCAACGTCCTGACTTTC,TRBD1,-,16,TRBJ2-6,TRBV18
CASSFGTTRSYEQYF,TGTGCCAGCAGCTTCGGGACTACTCGGTCCTACGAGCAGTACTTC,TRBD2,-,15,TRBJ2-7,TRBV11-2
CASRRQEEYEQYF,TGTGCCAGCCGCAGACAGGAGGAATACGAGCAGTACTTC,-,-,13,TRBJ2-7,TRBV27
CASSYSGRGGADTQYF,TGTGCCAGCAGTTACTCGGGCAGGGGAGGCGCAGATACGCAGTATTTT,-,once,16,TRBJ2-3,TRBV6-5
CASSPRLSGANVLTF,TGTGCCAGCAGCCCTCGACTGTCTGGGGCCAACGTCCTGACTTTC,-,-,15,TRBJ2-6,TRBV7-3
CASSFGGADTQYF,TGTGCCAGCAGTTTCGGGGGTGCAGATACGCAGTATTTT,-,-,13,TRBJ2-3,TRBV5-4
CASSLERWGNQPQHF,TGTGCCAGCAGTTTAGAGCGCTGGGGCAATCAGCCCCAGCATTTT,-,-,15,TRBJ1-5,TRBV28
CASSISGSLCVGRWSIQYF,TGTGCCAGCAGCATTAGCGGGAGTCTCTGTGTGGGCCGTTGGAGCATTCAGTACTTC,TRBD2,-,19,TRBJ2-4,TRBV7-3
CASSPASGRFFEQFF,TGTGCCAGCTCACCGGCTAGCGGGAGGTTTTTTGAGCAGTTCTTC,TRBD2,-,15,TRBJ2-1,TRBV18
CASSVEYRDSRVLSNQPQHF,TGTGCCAGCAGCGTAGAATATAGGGACAGCCGGGTGCTTAGCAATCAGCCCCAGCATTTT,TRBD1,-,20,TRBJ1-5,TRBV9
CASSIRSSANTGELFF,TGTGCCAGTAGTATTCGGTCTAGCGCAAACACCGGGGAGCTGTTTTTT,-,few,16,TRBJ2-2,TRBV19
CASSLRMNTEAFF,TGCGCCAGCAGTTTGAGAATGAACACTGAAGCTTTCTTT,-,-,13,TRBJ1-1,TRBV5-1
CASSFKIRTKKRNTGELFF,TGTGCCAGCAGCTTCAAAATCCGGACAAAGAAAAGAAACACCGGGGAGCTGTTTTTT,-,-,19,TRBJ2-2,TRBV11-2
CASSYSGPLKVQPQHF,TGTGCCAGCAGTTACTCGGGACCCCTGAAGGTACAGCCCCAGCATTTT,-,few,16,TRBJ1-5,TRBV6-6
CASSYQRGNIQYF,TGTGCCAGCAGTTACCAGAGAGGAAACATTCAGTACTTC,-,many,13,TRBJ2-4,TRBV5-4
CASSLAGVNTEAFF,TGTGCCAGCAGCTTAGCGGGTGTGAACACTGAAGCTTTCTTT,-,-,14,TRBJ1-1,TRBV7-9
CASSNGGGAYNEQFF,TGTGCCAGCAGCAACGGCGGGGGGGCTTACAATGAGCAGTTCTTC,TRBD2,-,15,TRBJ2-1,TRBV7-2
CASSQDLGQGTFGYTF,TGCGCCAGCAGCCAAGACCTGGGACAGGGAACTTTTGGCTACACCTTC,TRBD1,-,16,TRBJ1-2,TRBV4-3
CASSQGPQGGYNEQFF,TGTGCCAGCAGCCAAGGACCACAGGGGGGTTACAATGAGCAGTTCTTC,TRBD1,-,16,TRBJ2-1,TRBV4-2
CASSIPGTSGLNEQFF,TGTGCCAGCAGCATCCCGGGGACTAGCGGATTAAATGAGCAGTTCTTC,TRBD2,-,16,TRBJ2-1,TRBV11-2
CAISQAPGLAGSSSYNEQFF,TGTGCCATCAGTCAAGCACCGGGACTAGCGGGATCCTCCTCCTACAATGAGCAGTTCTTC,TRBD2,-,20,TRBJ2-1,TRBV10-3
CASSPPQGPYNEQFF,TGTGCCAGCTCACCACCACAGGGGCCATACAATGAGCAGTTCTTC,TRBD1,few,15,TRBJ2-1,TRBV18
CASSLATSTSTDTQYF,TGTGCCAGCAGCTTAGCGACTAGCACTAGCACAGATACGCAGTATTTT,TRBD2,few,16,TRBJ2-3,TRBV7-2
CASALAESSYNEQFF,TGTGCCAGTGCTCTAGCGGAGAGCTCCTACAATGAGCAGTTCTTC,TRBD2,-,15,TRBJ2-1,TRBV19
CASSAVGETQYF,TGTGCCAGCAGCGCCGTTGGGGAGACCCAGTACTTC,-,few,12,TRBJ2-5,TRBV7-9
CASSLARGYQETQYF,TGTGCCAGCAGCTTAGCGCGCGGATACCAAGAGACCCAGTACTTC,-,few,15,TRBJ2-5,TRBV7-8
CASSSSGQDNSPLHF,TGTGCCAGCAGCTCATCGGGACAGGATAATTCACCCCTCCACTTT,TRBD1,-,15,TRBJ1-6,TRBV9
CASSPSGSMFNEQFF,TGTGCCAGCAGCCCTAGCGGGAGTATGTTCAATGAGCAGTTCTTC,TRBD2,few,15,TRBJ2-1,TRBV7-2
CATSRDPGTSGNEQYF,TGTGCCACCAGCAGAGATCCGGGGACTTCGGGGAACGAGCAGTACTTC,-,few,16,TRBJ2-7,TRBV15
CASSQDSKSSYEQYF,TGCGCCAGCAGCCAAGACAGCAAAAGCTCCTACGAGCAGTACTTC,-,-,15,TRBJ2-7,TRBV4-3
CASSLRGETQYF,TGTGCCAGCAGCTTAAGGGGGGAGACCCAGTACTTC,-,-,12,TRBJ2-5,TRBV7-2
CASRWGQGFEQYF,TGTGCCAGCAGGTGGGGACAGGGATTCGAGCAGTACTTC,TRBD1,few,13,TRBJ2-7,TRBV2
CASSQPNTYEQYF,TGTGCCAGCTCACAACCAAACACCTACGAGCAGTACTTC,-,few,13,TRBJ2-7,TRBV18
CASSNSNQGGNQPQHF,TGTGCCAGTAGTAATTCAAACCAAGGTGGCAATCAGCCCCAGCATTTT,-,-,16,TRBJ1-5,TRBV19
CASRGILLDGNYGYTF,TGTGCCAGCAGGGGGATTTTGTTGGACGGGAACTATGGCTACACCTTC,-,few,16,TRBJ1-2,TRBV28
CASSWTSGSPGQFF,TGTGCCAGCAGCTGGACTAGCGGGAGCCCTGGGCAGTTCTTC,TRBD2,few,14,TRBJ2-1,TRBV7-9
CASSQVAGGPKETQYF,TGCGCCAGCAGCCAAGTAGCGGGAGGGCCTAAGGAGACCCAGTACTTC,TRBD2,-,16,TRBJ2-5,TRBV5-1
CATSRGGTGKPTQETQYF,TGTGCCACCAGCAGAGGGGGGACAGGGAAACCCACCCAAGAGACCCAGTACTTC,TRBD1,-,18,TRBJ2-5,TRBV15
CASSYRVVYEQYF,TGTGCCAGCAGTTACCGAGTTGTCTACGAGCAGTACTTC,-,few,13,TRBJ2-7,TRBV28
CASSFPDEQFF,TGCGCCAGCAGCTTCCCGGATGAGCAGTTCTTC,-,few,11,TRBJ2-1,TRBV5-1
CASSGYEQYF,TGTGCCAGCAGCGGTTACGAGCAGTACTTC,-,-,10,TRBJ2-7,TRBV28